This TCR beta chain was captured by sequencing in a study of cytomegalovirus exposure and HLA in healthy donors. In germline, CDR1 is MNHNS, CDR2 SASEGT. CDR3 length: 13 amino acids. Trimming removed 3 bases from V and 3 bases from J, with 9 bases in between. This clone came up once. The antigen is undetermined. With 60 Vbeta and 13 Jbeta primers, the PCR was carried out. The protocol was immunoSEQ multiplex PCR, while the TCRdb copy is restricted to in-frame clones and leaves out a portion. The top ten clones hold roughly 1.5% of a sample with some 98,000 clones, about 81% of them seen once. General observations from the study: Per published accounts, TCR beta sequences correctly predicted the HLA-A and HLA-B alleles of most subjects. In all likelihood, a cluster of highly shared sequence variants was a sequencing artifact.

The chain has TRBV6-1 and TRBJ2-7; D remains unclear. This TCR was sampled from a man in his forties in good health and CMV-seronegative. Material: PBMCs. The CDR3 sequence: CASSEHSGYEQYF. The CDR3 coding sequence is TGTGCCAGCAGTGAGCACAGTGGCTACGAGCAGTACTTC.